The 29 T cell receptor beta chains below come from one sample, sequenced in a study of T cells after yellow fever vaccination. One entry per CDR3 protein, called by TCRdb with MiXCR from the 5' RACE reads. Of over 85,000 distinct CDR3 sequences in the sample, roughly 8.2% are singletons; the top ten hold 16%. The source material was CD8+ T cells not binding an NS4B(214-222) dextramer, sorted from PBMCs, sampled roughly 14 days after the first yellow fever vaccination. These receptors were obtained from a man aged 18 to 35 who received the YFV17D yellow fever vaccine.

The chain is built from TRBV7-9 and TRBJ1-4; weak D call: TRBD1 (5 bases). Looked up from germline, CDR1 is SEHNR and CDR2 is FQNEAQ (reference sequence). The CDR3 extends over 17 amino acids. Trimming left V 5 bases short and J 1 base short, with 17 bases between. CDR3 region: CASSARDAGVTNEKLFF. CDR3 sequence (DNA): TGTGCCAGCAGCGCCAGGGACGCCGGGGTAACTAATGAAAAACTGTTTTTT.

A few counts support this clonotype. The chain combines TRBV7-2 with TRBJ2-3; 8 nucleotides align to TRBD2. The length of the CDR3 is 13 residues. Germline V CDR1 and CDR2: SGHTA, FQGNSA. The ends lost 11 bases at V and 2 bases at J; junction bases unmatched: 6. Here the CDR3 DNA reads TGTGCCGGGACTAGTGGATCCACAGATACGCAGTATTTT. Its translation: CAGTSGSTDTQYF.

There are a few counts of this clonotype. The chain combines TRBV27 with TRBJ2-7; perhaps TRBD2 as D (5 bases). CDR1 is MNHEY and CDR2 is SMNVEV in the germline V gene (reference sequence). The CDR3 is 12 residues long. Here the CDR3 DNA reads TGTTCCACCGGGGATTCCGCCTACGAGCAGTACTTC. It translates to CSTGDSAYEQYF.

This clonotype was observed at least ten times. The V call is TRBV20-1, the J call TRBJ2-7, with D uncertain. CDR1 DFQATT and CDR2 SNEGSKA come from the germline V gene (reference sequence). V was pared by 6 bases and J by 4 bases, with 22 bases between. This CDR3 spans 15 amino acids. Here the CDR3 reads CSALHLPPPPYEQYF. The CDR3 DNA reads TGCAGTGCCCTCCACCTCCCCCCACCCCCTTACGAGCAGTACTTC.

This clonotype was counted only a few times. Here the CDR3 DNA reads TGCGCCAGCAGTCGTGAAGTCGAGGTTAACTATGGCTACACCTTC. Its translation is CASSREVEVNYGYTF. The J gene is TRBJ1-2, the V gene TRBV4-1; no definite D call. CDR3 length: 15 amino acids. The ends were cut back, 6 bases at V and 1 base at J, with 15 bases in the middle. Germline loops: CDR1 MGHRA, CDR2 YSYEKL.

This clonotype turned up a few times. This chain connects TRBV19 to TRBJ1-6, with 7 positions matching TRBD1. CDR1 and CDR2 from the germline V gene are LNHDA and SQIVND (reference sequence). This CDR3 is built from 15 residues. The V gene end was trimmed by 5 bases and the J gene end by 9 bases; junction bases not matched to a gene: 10. CDR3 sequence: CASSWRGRGTSPLHF. The CDR3 DNA follows: TGTGCCAGTAGTTGGAGGGGCAGGGGGACTTCACCCCTCCACTTT.

With respect to this clonotype: It may be a read error: a sequence one base away is much more abundant. V usage is TRBV6-2 or TRBV6-3 and J usage is TRBJ2-1, with 10 bases identical to TRBD1. The CDR3 has 14 amino acids. Per the germline V gene, CDR1 is MNHEY and CDR2 is SVGEGT. The J segment lost 14 bases and the V segment lost 5 bases, leaving 12 bases of the junction unmatched. The chain's CDR3 is CASSTSPDRGRKFF. The CDR3, as DNA: TGTGCCAGCAGTACAAGCCCGGACAGGGGGAGGAAGTTCTTC.

This clonotype was picked up a small number of times. This chain joins TRBV29-1 and TRBJ2-2; D gene uncertain. The CDR3 runs to 12 residues. Germline CDR1 SQVTM, CDR2 ANQGSEA. V was pared by 4 bases and J by 5 bases, with 8 bases between. CDR3 in amino acids: CSVVGRTGELFF. The CDR3, as DNA: TGCAGCGTTGTGGGCCGGACCGGGGAGCTGTTTTTT.

The gene calls are TRBV5-6 and TRBJ2-7, with D maybe TRBD1 (5 bases). V was trimmed by 4 bases and J by 1 base, leaving 12 bases between them. This CDR3 is 14 amino acids long. Germline CDR1 is SGHDT and CDR2 is YYEEEE. Here the CDR3 reads CASSLTENSYEQYF. The CDR3, as DNA: TGTGCCAGCAGCCTGACAGAGAATTCCTACGAGCAGTACTTC.

This clonotype was picked up a small number of times. The rearrangement joins TRBV4-1 to TRBJ2-1, with 7 bases lining up with TRBD1. Germline V CDR1 and CDR2: MGHRA, YSYEKL. V was clipped by 1 base and J by 6 bases; unmatched bases: 3. CDR3 length: 14 amino acids. CDR3 nucleotides: TGCGCCAGCAGCCAAGGACAGGGTGCCAATGAGCAGTTCTTC. It specifies CASSQGQGANEQFF.

This clonotype has just a few counts. The rearrangement links TRBV6-2 or TRBV6-3 to TRBJ2-3, with D perhaps TRBD1 (6 bases). Germline assignment: CDR1 MNHEY and CDR2 SVGEGT. This CDR3 is built from 14 residues. V was cut by 6 bases and J by 2 bases, with 12 bases left in between. The CDR3 nucleotides are TGTGCCAGCAGGGACAGACTGTACACAGATACGCAGTATTTT. This codes for CASRDRLYTDTQYF.

This clonotype was seen at least ten times. V is TRBV28 and J is TRBJ2-7; D remains ambiguous. The CDR3 is 14 amino acids. V was pared by 5 bases and J by 5 bases, with 16 bases between. Germline assignment: CDR1 MDHEN and CDR2 SYDVKM. The CDR3 protein is CASSGPQASDEQYV. For the CDR3, the DNA is TGTGCCAGCAGTGGCCCCCAGGCTTCCGACGAGCAGTACGTC.

This clonotype was recorded a few times. The rearrangement joins TRBV20-1 to TRBJ2-7; D is possibly TRBD1 (5 bases). The V gene lost 2 bases and the J gene lost 3 bases, with 11 bases spanning the gap. The germline CDR1 and CDR2 sequences are DFQATT and SNEGSKA (reference sequence). There are 13 residues in the CDR3. The CDR3 loop reads CSARPIQGYEQYV. Written as DNA, the CDR3 is TGCAGTGCTAGACCGATCCAGGGCTACGAGCAGTACGTC.

This clonotype was observed a handful of times. The chain links TRBV19 to TRBJ2-1; D remains ambiguous. This CDR3 is built from 15 residues. The germline V gene has CDR1 LNHDA and CDR2 SQIVND (reference sequence). With 3 bases removed from V and 7 bases from J, the gap between germline ends came to 16 bases. The CDR3 bases are TGTGCCAGTAGTATCCTTGGTGGGGATGTAAATGAGCAGTTCTTC. Translated: CASSILGGDVNEQFF.

The sample holds a few counts of this clonotype. V gene TRBV4-1 combines with J gene TRBJ1-1; possible D gene TRBD1, 6 bases. V lost 3 bases, J lost 5 bases, and 25 bases lay in between. The CDR3 is 18 residues long. The V gene's germline CDR1 is MGHRA and CDR2 YSYEKL. CDR3 amino acids: CASSQSPGTPKVGTEAFF. CDR3 nucleotides: TGCGCCAGCAGCCAGAGCCCCGGGACACCTAAGGTGGGGACTGAAGCTTTCTTT.

The chain links TRBV3-1 to TRBJ2-3; TRBD1 agrees at 8 bases. This CDR3 is built from 16 residues. CDR1 is LGHDT, CDR2 YNNKEL, per germline (reference sequence). The V gene end was trimmed by 4 bases and the J gene end by 4 bases; junction bases not matched to a gene: 10. DNA of the CDR3: TGTGCCAGCAGCCGTGGATTACAGGGGGGAGCAGATACGCAGTATTTT. Translated, it gives CASSRGLQGGADTQYF.

The V and J genes are TRBV20-1 and TRBJ1-6, with 7 nucleotides matching TRBD1. CDR3 size: 17 residues. Germline trimming cut 6 bases from V and 0 bases from J; bases unmatched to any gene: 11. CDR1 is DFQATT and CDR2 is SNEGSKA in the germline V gene (reference sequence). Here the CDR3 reads CSATDRKLSSYNSPLHF. In DNA, the CDR3 is TGCAGTGCCACGGACAGGAAATTAAGCTCCTATAATTCACCCCTCCACTTT.

This clonotype came up a few times. The chain joins TRBV6-2 or TRBV6-3 to TRBJ2-1; 8 nucleotides match TRBD2. CDR1 and CDR2 from the germline V gene are MNHEY and SVGEGT. The CDR3 consists of 13 residues. The junction had 8 bases not matched to a gene; V was cut back by 7 bases and J by 9 bases. Here the CDR3 DNA reads TGTGCCAGCACCATAGCGGGGAACACTGAGCAGTTCTTC. Translated, it gives CASTIAGNTEQFF.

V and J are TRBV5-5 and TRBJ2-1; D call uncertain. This CDR3 spans 14 amino acids. Trimming removed 4 bases from V and 8 bases from J, with 16 bases in between. Germline CDR1 reads SGHKS; CDR2 reads YYEKEE (reference sequence). The CDR3 here is CASSLIVGTDEQFF. For the CDR3, the DNA is TGTGCCAGCAGCCTGATCGTGGGTACGGATGAGCAGTTCTTC.

This clonotype appeared a few times. The rearrangement joins TRBV29-1 to TRBJ2-1; D is ambiguous. CDR1 and CDR2 (germline): SQVTM, ANQGSEA. V was pared by 7 bases and J by 10 bases, with 17 bases between. The CDR3 is 12 residues long. CDR3 region: CSAGVGVPEQFF. CDR3 DNA: TGCAGCGCTGGTGTAGGCGTCCCCGAGCAGTTCTTC.

The chain combines TRBV11-2 with TRBJ2-1; D gene uncertain. Germline assignment: CDR1 SGHAT and CDR2 FQNNGV. V was cut by 5 bases and J by 0 bases, with 11 bases left in between. The CDR3 has 15 residues. CDR3 coding DNA: TGTGCCAGCAGCCACGCAGCCAGCTCCTACAATGAGCAGTTCTTC. It specifies CASSHAASSYNEQFF.

This sequence joins TRBV4-1 and TRBJ1-4; TRBD1 aligns across 10 bases. This CDR3 spans 14 amino acids. Germline loops: CDR1 MGHRA, CDR2 YSYEKL. V lost 3 bases, J lost 6 bases, and 1 base stayed unmatched. The CDR3 DNA reads TGCGCCAGCAGCCAGGGGACAGGGGATGAAAAACTGTTTTTT. Protein sequence: CASSQGTGDEKLFF.

The V call is TRBV4-1, the J call TRBJ1-1; the match to TRBD1 covers 7 bases. From germline, CDR1 is MGHRA and CDR2 YSYEKL. The CDR3 consists of 13 residues. Trimming at V came to 4 bases and at J to 5 bases, leaving 4 bases not matched to a gene. The CDR3 DNA is TGCGCCAGCAGCCGGACAGGATTTACTGAAGCTTTCTTT. Translation: CASSRTGFTEAFF.

The chain employs TRBV29-1 and TRBJ1-6; D is unclear. Trimming removed 5 bases from V and 8 bases from J, with 13 bases in between. Germline values: CDR1 SQVTM, CDR2 ANQGSEA. This CDR3 is built from 13 residues. Here the CDR3 reads CSVYSGNYSPLHF. CDR3 in DNA: TGCAGCGTTTATTCGGGGAATTATTCACCCCTCCACTTT.

The rearrangement links TRBV6-1 to TRBJ2-7; no clear D. The CDR3 length is 14 residues. CDR1 and CDR2 from the germline V gene are MNHNS and SASEGT. Trimming shortened V by 4 bases and J by 1 base, and 11 bases separated the two germline ends. This CDR3 reads CASSAYTSSYEQYV. In nucleotides, the CDR3 is TGTGCCAGCAGTGCTTACACCTCTTCCTACGAGCAGTACGTC.

This clonotype was seen a few times. The V call is TRBV12-3 or TRBV12-4, the J call TRBJ1-2; D unclear. This CDR3 has 13 residues. Trimming removed 2 bases at V and 8 bases at J, with 12 bases between. CDR3 region: CASSLNLLVGYTF. DNA of the CDR3: TGTGCCAGCAGTTTAAACCTTCTAGTGGGCTACACCTTC.

This chain links TRBV1 with TRBJ1-6; the D call of TRBD1 is as the table states it, not checked on the DNA. TRBV1 is designated a pseudogene. The CDR3 is 14 residues long. The CDR3 sequence: CTSSHSGDNSPLHF. CDR3 in DNA: TGCACCAGCAGCCACTCCGGGGATAATTCACCCCTCCACTTT.

This clonotype was recorded many times. J is TRBJ1-2 and V is TRBV12-3 or TRBV12-4; the match to TRBD1 covers 8 bases. Trimming at V came to 4 bases and at J to 8 bases, leaving 3 bases not matched to a gene. The CDR3 covers 12 residues. This chain's CDR3 is CASSSTGDGYTF. For the CDR3, the DNA is TGTGCCAGCAGTTCGACAGGGGACGGCTACACCTTC.

This chain uses TRBV10-3 with TRBJ2-3; TRBD2 matches at 9 bases. The V gene's germline CDR1 is ENHRY and CDR2 SYGVKD. Unmatched junction bases numbered 1, after V lost 2 bases and J lost 4 bases. This CDR3 is built from 14 residues. Here the CDR3 reads CAISERGGADTQYF. CDR3 DNA sequence: TGTGCCATCAGTGAGCGCGGGGGGGCAGATACGCAGTATTTT.